This T cell receptor beta chain appears in the sequencing data of a study of CD8 T cells in ankylosing spondylitis (dated by TCRdb to the late 2010s). Some background on the complete study: The study profiled T cell receptor beta repertoires in healthy donors and ankylosing spondylitis patients to find disease-linked TCR variants. The full study cohort comprised about 24 ankylosing spondylitis patients and over 95 healthy donors. Peripheral blood samples were taken, and synovial fluid was additionally collected from ankylosing spondylitis patients.

The sequencer was an Illumina HiSeq 2500. TCR beta libraries were prepared by quantitative 5'-RACE with molecular barcodes. Turning to the authors' computational methods: Disease-linked TCR variants were identified with a new computational method built on a probabilistic model of VDJ rearrangement. TCRdb reprocessing: public reads trimmed at Q25 with fastp, clones called with MiXCR, in-frame beta chains kept. Each entry is one CDR3 protein sequence, shown with its most common DNA and genes. TCRdb, rather than the study authors, made the V and J calls. The sample table lists over 200,000 distinct CDR3 sequences, approximately 20% of them with a count of one. More than 40% of the sample is taken by the ten largest. Summary of the overall study and its limitations: A CD8+ phenotype was shown by the disease-linked clones, which were found at relatively low frequencies in peripheral blood. According to the report, matched synovial fluid samples from ankylosing spondylitis patients were significantly enriched for the disease-linked clones. Some of the motif variants had been reported before in the synovial fluid and blood of reactive arthritis patients, a finding that suggests common disease-initiation mechanisms. Blood from ankylosing spondylitis patients appeared to be characterized by a TCR beta motif composed of about eight highly homologous amino acid variants.

A distance of 2 bases separates the germline ends of V and J, which lose 0 bases and 6 bases respectively. Taken from the germline V gene, the CDR1 and CDR2 loops are MNHNS and SASEGT. The CDR3 starts with the cysteine, ends with the phenylalanine, and has 12 residues. Left in the record is the CDR3 DNA by itself, 36 bases read in frame from the first base. There are a few counts of this clonotype. Its antigen is not yet known. The sample holds no much larger clone one base away, and base qualities are not on file. The source of this sequence is a male donor with ankylosing spondylitis. The chain was built from TRBV6-1 and TRBJ1-4, with the D gene not clear enough to name. Material for sequencing was blood, either unsorted or a sorted T cell fraction (not recorded which). The DNA sequence follows: TGTGCCAGCAGTGAAGCCGATGAAAAACTGTTTTTT. This is translated as CASSEADEKLFF.